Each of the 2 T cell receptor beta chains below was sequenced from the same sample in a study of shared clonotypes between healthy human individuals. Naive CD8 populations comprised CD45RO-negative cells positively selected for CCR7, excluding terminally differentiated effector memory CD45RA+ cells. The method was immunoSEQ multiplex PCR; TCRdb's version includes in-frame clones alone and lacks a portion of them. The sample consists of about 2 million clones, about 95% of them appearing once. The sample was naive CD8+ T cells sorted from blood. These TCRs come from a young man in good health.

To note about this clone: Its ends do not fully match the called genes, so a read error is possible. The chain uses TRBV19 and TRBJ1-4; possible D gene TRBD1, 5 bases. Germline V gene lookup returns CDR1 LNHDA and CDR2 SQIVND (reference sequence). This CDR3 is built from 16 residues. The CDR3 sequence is CASSILGGATNEKLFF. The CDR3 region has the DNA TGTGCCAGCAGTATCCTCGGGGGGGCAACTAATGAAAAACTGTTTTTT.

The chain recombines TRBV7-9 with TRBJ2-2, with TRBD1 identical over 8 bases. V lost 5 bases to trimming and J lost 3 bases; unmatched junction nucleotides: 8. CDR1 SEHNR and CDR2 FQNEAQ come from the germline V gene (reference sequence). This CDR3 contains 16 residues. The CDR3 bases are TGTGCCAGCAGCCCAAGACAGGGGTTTTACACCGGGGAGCTGTTTTTT. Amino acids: CASSPRQGFYTGELFF.